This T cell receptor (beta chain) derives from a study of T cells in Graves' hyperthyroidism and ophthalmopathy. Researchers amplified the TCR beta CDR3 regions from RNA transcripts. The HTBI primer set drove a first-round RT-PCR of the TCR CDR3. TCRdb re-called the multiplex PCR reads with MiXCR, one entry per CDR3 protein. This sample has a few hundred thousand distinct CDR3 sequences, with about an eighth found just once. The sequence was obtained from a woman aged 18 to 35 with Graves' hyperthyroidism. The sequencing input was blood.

The CDR3 region is CASSQVVWAGTGGYGYTF. CDR3 sequence (DNA): TGTGCCAGCAGCCAAGTTGTTTGGGCCGGGACAGGGGGTTATGGCTACACCTTC. This chain links TRBV5-6 with TRBJ1-2; TRBD1 agrees at 11 bases. The CDR3 spans 18 residues. V dropped 4 bases and J dropped 5; count of bases not matched to a gene: 16. Looked up from germline, CDR1 is SGHDT and CDR2 is YYEEEE. Filled out from reference TRBV5-6 and TRBJ1-2, the complete variable domain reads DAGVTQSPTHLIKTRGQQVTLRCSPKSGHDTVSWYQQALGQGPQFIFQYYEEEERQRGNFPDRFSGHQFPNYSSELNVNALLLGDSALYLCASSQVVWAGTGGYGYTFGSGTRLTVV.